This entry lists 12 T cell receptor beta chains sequenced from one sample in a study of blood T cell repertoires in COVID-19. The repertoire was sequenced with immunoSEQ multiplex PCR; TCRdb's copy has only in-frame clones and lacks some. The sample records approximately 100,000 clones, approximately 91% being singletons. Sequenced: peripheral blood. The source of these receptors is a man aged 60 to 69 with acute or convalescent COVID-19.

Here the CDR3 reads CASKAGGLETQYF. The CDR3 nucleotides are TGTGCCAGTAAGGCAGGGGGGTTGGAGACCCAGTACTTC. The chain uses TRBV19 and TRBJ2-5, with D possibly matching TRBD1 (7 bases). There are 13 residues in the CDR3. Per the germline V gene, CDR1 is LNHDA and CDR2 is SQIVND (reference sequence). V lost 7 bases to trimming and J lost 5 bases, with 14 bases between them.

J is TRBJ2-1 and V is TRBV7-9; D unclear. Trimming cost V 4 bases and J 0 bases, with 13 bases left between them. CDR3 length: 16 residues. Germline loops: CDR1 SEHNR, CDR2 FQNEAQ (reference sequence). The CDR3: CASSSRRDFSYNEQFF. Written as DNA, the CDR3 is TGTGCCAGCAGCTCCCGGAGAGATTTCTCCTACAATGAGCAGTTCTTC.

This clone was seen a single time. The chain carries TRBV7-3 and TRBJ1-2, with TRBD1 matching 7 bases. The CDR3 extends over 15 amino acids. Looked up from germline, CDR1 is SGHTA and CDR2 is FQGTGA. The junction had 7 bases not matched to a gene; V was cut back by 4 bases and J by 2 bases. Here the CDR3 DNA reads TGTGCCAGCAGCTCAGGGGACAGAAGAAACTATGGCTACACCTTC. This codes for CASSSGDRRNYGYTF.

This chain joins TRBV19 and TRBJ1-1; no clear D. The CDR3 extends over 9 amino acids. Trimming removed 5 bases at V and 11 bases at J, with 6 bases between. Germline V gene sequence: CDR1 LNHDA, CDR2 SQIVND (reference sequence). CDR3 in DNA: TGTGCCAGTAGTCCCCAGGCTTTCTTT. Translation gives CASSPQAFF.

The V gene is TRBV10-3, the J gene TRBJ1-3, with D perhaps TRBD1 (5 bases). The CDR3 sequence is 14 residues long. From germline, CDR1 is ENHRY and CDR2 SYGVKD. The V gene lost 3 bases and the J gene lost 4 bases, with 10 bases spanning the gap. The DNA for the CDR3 is TGTGCCATCAGTGAAGGGGCGCTGGGAAACACCATATATTTT. It encodes CAISEGALGNTIYF.

This chain uses TRBV19 with TRBJ1-5; D gene uncertain. V gave up 6 bases and J gave up 2 bases, with 11 bases separating them. CDR3 length: 14 residues. Germline V gives CDR1 LNHDA, CDR2 SQIVND (reference sequence). The chain's CDR3 is CASSPQWGNQPQHF. CDR3 sequence (DNA): TGTGCCAGTAGCCCACAGTGGGGCAATCAGCCCCAGCATTTT.

The chain employs TRBV5-1 and TRBJ2-2; D not resolved. CDR1 SGHRS and CDR2 YFSETQ come from the germline V gene. CDR3 length: 12 residues. Trimming took 5 bases from V and 4 from J, leaving 6 bases between them. The CDR3 DNA reads TGCGCCAGCAGACAGCTCACCGGGGAGCTGTTTTTT. Translation: CASRQLTGELFF.

The chain couples TRBV25-1 to TRBJ1-1; D is unclear. Per the germline V gene, CDR1 is MGHDK and CDR2 is SYGVNS. The V and J ends lost 0 bases and 4 bases respectively, with 18 bases between them. The CDR3 consists of 17 residues. CDR3 amino acids: CASSEYDEVRGSTEAFF. Here the CDR3 DNA reads TGTGCCAGCAGTGAATATGACGAGGTAAGAGGGTCCACTGAAGCTTTCTTT.

In this sample, this clone turned up once. The chain recombines TRBV27 with TRBJ2-2, with D possibly TRBD1 on 6 matching bases. In germline, CDR1 is MNHEY, CDR2 SMNVEV (reference sequence). V was clipped by 8 bases and J by 0 bases, with 10 bases between them. The CDR3 contains 14 residues. The CDR3 DNA follows: TGTGCCAGCCGGACAGCAGCGAACACCGGGGAGCTGTTTTTT. It specifies CASRTAANTGELFF.

V and J are TRBV28 and TRBJ1-5; 8 nucleotides match TRBD1. Germline assignment: CDR1 MDHEN and CDR2 SYDVKM. Trimming took 3 bases from V and 1 from J; bases not matched to a gene: 5. CDR3 length: 16 amino acids. The CDR3 coding sequence is TGTGCCAGCAGTTTCAGATACAGGGGGAGCAATCAGCCCCAGCATTTT. This codes for CASSFRYRGSNQPQHF.

This clone has only a few counts. The J gene is TRBJ1-5, the V gene TRBV6-6; D unresolved. From germline, CDR1 is MNHNY and CDR2 SVGAGI (reference sequence). Trimming removed 6 bases at V and 0 bases at J, with 30 bases between. The CDR3 sequence is 21 residues long. Here the CDR3 reads CASSYGRGSGVGGNSNQPQHF. The CDR3 coding sequence is TGTGCCAGCAGCTACGGCCGCGGGAGCGGTGTGGGAGGAAATAGCAATCAGCCCCAGCATTTT.

V and J are TRBV6-1 and TRBJ2-2, with 9 bases identical to TRBD1. Germline V gene lookup returns CDR1 MNHNS and CDR2 SASEGT. Trimming took 4 bases from V and 6 from J; bases not matched to a gene: 9. The CDR3 contains 16 residues. The CDR3 DNA reads as TGTGCCAGCAGTGCGACCCCGACAGGGGGGGCCGGGGAGCTGTTTTTT. Protein product: CASSATPTGGAGELFF.